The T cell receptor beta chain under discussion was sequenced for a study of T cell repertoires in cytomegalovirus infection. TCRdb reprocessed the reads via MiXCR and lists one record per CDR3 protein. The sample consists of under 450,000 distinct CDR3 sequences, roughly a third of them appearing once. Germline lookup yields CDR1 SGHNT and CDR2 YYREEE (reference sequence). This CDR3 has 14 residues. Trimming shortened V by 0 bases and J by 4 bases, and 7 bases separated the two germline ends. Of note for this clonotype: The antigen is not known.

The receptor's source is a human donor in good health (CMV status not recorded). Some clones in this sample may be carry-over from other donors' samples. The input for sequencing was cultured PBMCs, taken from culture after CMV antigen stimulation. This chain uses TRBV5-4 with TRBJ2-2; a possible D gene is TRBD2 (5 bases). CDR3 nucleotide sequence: TGTGCCAGCAGCTTGGTCGGGGTCACCGGGGAGCTGTTTTTT. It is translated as CASSLVGVTGELFF.